The next 9 T cell receptor beta chains were all read from a single sample in a study of blood T cell repertoires in COVID-19. Measured with immunoSEQ multiplex PCR; TCRdb has only the in-frame clones, and not every one. The sample shows some 180,000 clones, roughly 86% of them seen only once. The specimen was peripheral blood. These receptors were obtained from a woman older than 75 with COVID-19, enrolled during active disease.

This clone was counted once. The chain uses TRBV5-4 and TRBJ1-6; D not certain. CDR3 length: 13 residues. The germline V and J ends were trimmed by 0 bases and 10 bases, with 8 bases remaining between them. Germline V gene sequence: CDR1 SGHNT, CDR2 YYREEE (reference sequence). The CDR3: CASSLGRHSPLHF. Here the CDR3 DNA reads TGTGCCAGCAGCTTGGGCAGGCACTCACCCCTCCACTTT. Full variable domain (missing parts from reference TRBV5-4 and TRBJ1-6): ETGVTQSPTHLIKTRGQQVTLRCSSQSGHNTVSWYQQALGQGPQFIFQYYREEENGRGNFPPRFSGLQFPNYSSELNVNALELDDSALYLCASSLGRHSPLHFGNGTRLTVT.

The chain joins TRBV5-5 to TRBJ1-2; D perhaps matches TRBD1 (6 bases). Germline values: CDR1 SGHKS, CDR2 YYEKEE (reference sequence). The CDR3 consists of 14 residues. V lost 3 bases, J lost 1 base, and 10 bases lay in between. The CDR3 spells CASSYRTDNYGYTF. In DNA form, the CDR3 reads TGTGCCAGCAGCTACAGGACAGATAACTATGGCTACACCTTC.

The chain links TRBV2 to TRBJ2-7; TRBD1 matches 8 bases. V was clipped by 6 bases and J by 3 bases; unmatched bases: 1. Germline CDR1 is SNHLY and CDR2 is FYNNEI. This CDR3 has 12 residues. The CDR3 here is CASRDRVYEQYF. The CDR3 nucleotides read TGTGCCAGCAGGGACAGGGTCTACGAGCAGTACTTC. Variable domain in full (rest from reference TRBV2 and TRBJ2-7): EPEVTQTPSHQVTQMGQEVILRCVPISNHLYFYWYRQILGQKVEFLVSFYNNEISEKSEIFDDQFSVERPDGSNFTLKIRSTKLEDSAMYFCASRDRVYEQYFGPGTRLTVT.

V and J are TRBV2 and TRBJ1-2, with TRBD1 as a possible D gene (5 bases). With 6 bases removed from V and 4 bases from J, the gap between germline ends came to 15 bases. In germline, CDR1 is SNHLY, CDR2 FYNNEI. This CDR3 is built from 14 residues. In DNA form, the CDR3 reads TGTGCCAGCAGAAAGGGGCAGAGTAGCTATGGCTACACCTTC. Protein product: CASRKGQSSYGYTF.

The genes are TRBV7-9 and TRBJ1-4; 7 bases align to TRBD1. From germline, CDR1 is SEHNR and CDR2 FQNEAQ (reference sequence). With 3 bases clipped from V and 7 bases from J, the junction kept 2 bases outside the gene matches. The CDR3 has 13 amino acids. The CDR3 is CASSFRDSEKLFF. The CDR3 region has the DNA TGTGCCAGCAGCTTCCGGGACAGTGAAAAACTGTTTTTT.

The chain couples TRBV5-1 to TRBJ2-5; D is undetermined. Germline values: CDR1 SGHRS, CDR2 YFSETQ. The CDR3 sequence is 12 residues long. V lost 0 bases and J lost 5, with 5 bases in between. Here the CDR3 reads CASSLAFETQYF. CDR3 DNA: TGCGCCAGCAGCTTGGCCTTCGAGACCCAGTACTTC.

This clone was seen a single time. This chain links TRBV11-1 with TRBJ2-5; 10 bases match TRBD2. The CDR3 length is 15 residues. The germline V gene has CDR1 SGHAT and CDR2 FQDESV (reference sequence). Unmatched junction bases numbered 7, after V lost 2 bases and J lost 7 bases. DNA for the CDR3: TGTGCCAGCAGCTTACTAGCGGGGGACGGGGTGACCCAGTACTTC. Protein sequence: CASSLLAGDGVTQYF.

J is TRBJ1-4 and V is TRBV5-1, with D possibly TRBD1 on 5 matching bases. V shed 2 bases and J shed 8 bases, with 10 bases lying between them. Germline lookup yields CDR1 SGHRS and CDR2 YFSETQ. This CDR3 contains 13 residues. The CDR3 nucleotides are TGCGCCAGCAGCTTCGGGGGGGTGGAAAAACTGTTTTTT. Translated, it gives CASSFGGVEKLFF.

The V gene is TRBV28, the J gene TRBJ2-2; possible D gene TRBD2, 5 bases. The ends were cut back, 5 bases at V and 2 bases at J, with 9 bases in the middle. The CDR3 sequence is 14 residues long. CDR1 is MDHEN and CDR2 is SYDVKM in the germline V gene. This CDR3 reads CASSATGNTGELFF. For the CDR3, the DNA is TGTGCCAGCAGTGCGACGGGAAACACCGGGGAGCTGTTTTTT. The full variable domain, in which reference TRBV28 and TRBJ2-2 provide the parts outside the CDR3, is DVKVTQSSRYLVKRTGEKVFLECVQDMDHENMFWYRQDPGLGLRLIYFSYDVKMKEKGDIPEGYSVSREKKERFSLILESASTNQTSMYLCASSATGNTGELFFGEGSRLTVL.